These 18 T cell receptor beta chains originate from one sample sequenced in a study of tumor and adjacent non-tumor tissue in lung cancer. The library came from three nested PCR rounds adapted from ARM-PCR protocols. TCRdb recomputed calls from the multiplex PCR reads with MiXCR, one row per CDR3 protein. Of 90,000 to 110,000 distinct CDR3 sequences listed, about 61% were seen once; the top ten hold around 20%. No cell sorting was done before RNA was extracted from the tissue. The normal lung tissue was taken more than 3 cm from the tumor edge. Sequenced: distant non-tumor lung tissue. These receptors all stem from a man aged 55 to 70 with non-small cell lung cancer.

Only one count was recorded for this clonotype. This may come from a read error, since a much larger clone is one base off. DNA for the CDR3: TGTGCCAGCAGCTTCAAGCAGAACACTGTAGCTTTCTTT. As protein: CASSFKQNTVAFF. The chain is built from TRBV13 and TRBJ1-1; no clear D gene. CDR3 size: 13 residues. Looked up from germline, CDR1 is PRHDT and CDR2 is FYEKMQ (reference sequence).

Of note for this clonotype: One junction end does not reproduce the germline sequence, and a read error may be involved. Here the CDR3 reads CTSSNDRGLYEQYF. CDR3 in DNA: TGTACCAGCAGTAATGACAGGGGGTTGTACGAGCAGTACTTC. This chain links TRBV6-5 with TRBJ2-7; 9 bases line up with TRBD1. This CDR3 has 14 residues. Germline V gene sequence: CDR1 MNHEY, CDR2 SVGAGI.

Remarks on this clonotype: The DNA is omitted, as the CDR3 cannot be located on it reliably, and the CDR3 follows TCRdb's listing. The chain carries TRBV29-1 and TRBJ1-2. The germline V gene encodes CDR1 SQVTM and CDR2 ANQGSEA. The length of the CDR3 is 14 amino acids, counting both ends. CDR3 protein: CCVEGSFSNYGCTF.

This clonotype has just a few counts. The chain combines TRBV4-2 with TRBJ2-1; D gene uncertain. The length of the CDR3 is 17 residues. In germline, CDR1 is LGHNA, CDR2 YNFKEQ. V was trimmed by 3 bases and J by 7 bases, leaving 22 bases between them. CDR3 amino acids: CASSHDPAEASVNEQFF. In DNA, the CDR3 is TGTGCCAGCAGCCACGACCCCGCCGAGGCTAGTGTAAATGAGCAGTTCTTC.

Note on this clonotype: One end of the junction varies from germline; a read error may be responsible. This chain links TRBV6-2 or TRBV6-3 with TRBJ2-2; 10 nucleotides match TRBD2. The CDR3 spans 16 residues. Germline values: CDR1 MNHEY, CDR2 SVGEGT. The CDR3 region has the DNA TGTGCCAGCAGTAATCCAGCGGGGGGGCCAACCCGGGAGCTCTTTTTT. As protein: CASSNPAGGPTRELFF.

Remarks on this clonotype: Relative to the germline gene, one junction end is altered; a read error may explain this. V and J are TRBV6-5 and TRBJ1-2, with D possibly being TRBD1 (5 bases). Germline CDR1 and CDR2: MNHEY and SVGAGI. The CDR3 is made up of 15 amino acids. CDR3: CASSRLWGFNYGHTF. The CDR3 nucleotides are TGTGCCAGCAGTCGCCTGTGGGGCTTTAACTATGGCCACACCTTC.

This clonotype appeared many times. The chain carries TRBV28 and TRBJ1-2, with D perhaps TRBD1 (6 bases). CDR1 and CDR2 (germline): MDHEN, SYDVKM. The V gene lost 11 bases and the J gene lost 4 bases, with 14 bases spanning the gap. The CDR3 is 12 amino acids. DNA for the CDR3: TGTGCCGGGCGGGACACGGTCTATGGCTACACCTTC. Translation gives CAGRDTVYGYTF.

With regard to this clonotype: An end of the junction differs from the germline gene, which may be a read error. The CDR3 reads CATNDPGQTTRELFF. For the CDR3, the DNA is TGTGCCACCAATGACCCGGGACAGACCACCAGGGAGCTGTTTTTT. This rearrangement joins TRBV24-1 to TRBJ2-2; 7 bases fit TRBD1. Per germline, CDR1 KGHDR and CDR2 SFDVKD. This CDR3 contains 15 residues.

In the case of this clonotype: Since the CDR3 does not end with the conserved phenylalanine or tryptophan, this likely comes from a read error. The chain couples TRBV11-3 to TRBJ2-6, with D possibly TRBD1 on 6 matching bases. The CDR3 loop spans 15 amino acids. Germline V gene sequence: CDR1 SGHNT, CDR2 YENEEA. CDR3 sequence reads: CTSSQQGSGTNVLTS. The CDR3, as DNA: TGTACCAGCAGCCAACAGGGTTCTGGGACCAACGTCCTGACTTCC.

The V gene is TRBV5-4, the J gene TRBJ1-4; D ambiguous. The CDR3 length is 13 residues. Germline V gene lookup returns CDR1 SGHNT and CDR2 YYREEE (reference sequence). CDR3 in amino acids: CVSSLGGNEKLFF. The DNA for the CDR3 is TGTGTAAGCAGCTTGGGAGGGAATGAAAAACTGTTTTTT.

The genes are TRBV6-2 or TRBV6-3 and TRBJ2-1, with a tentative D call TRBD2 (5 bases). The germline V gene has CDR1 MNHEY and CDR2 SVGEGT. This CDR3 contains 16 residues. V lost 6 bases and J lost 8, with 23 bases in between. CDR3 sequence (DNA): TGTGCCAGCAGCTACCCCTCCGGACTCGGCTTCTATGAGCAGTTCTTC. Translated: CASSYPSGLGFYEQFF.

Remarks on this clonotype: This may be a read error: a much more frequent sequence differs by one nucleotide. J is TRBJ2-5 and V is TRBV20-1, with 8 bases matching TRBD1. CDR1 is DFQATT and CDR2 is SNEGSKA in the germline V gene (reference sequence). The V and J ends lost 7 bases and 4 bases, in that order; junction bases with no gene match: 14. CDR3 length equals 15 residues. The DNA for the CDR3 is TGCAGTGTTAGGGGACAGGCCGGAGGGAGAGAGACCCAGTACTTC. It specifies CSVRGQAGGRETQYF.

This clonotype was detected once. This chain links TRBV29-1 with TRBJ2-2; 9 bases are shared with TRBD1. The CDR3 is 15 amino acids. The V gene's germline CDR1 is SQVTM and CDR2 ANQGSEA. The CDR3 DNA sequence: TGCAGTGTTCCCGGGACAGGGTTACACATCGGGGAGCTGTTTTTT. This gives the protein CSVPGTGLHIGELFF.

The V call is TRBV7-2, the J call TRBJ2-7; 12 bases match TRBD2. Germline trimming cut 2 bases from V and 5 bases from J; bases unmatched to any gene: 10. CDR3 length equals 17 residues. The germline V gene encodes CDR1 SGHTA and CDR2 FQGNSA. The CDR3 DNA reads TGTGCCAGCAGCTTACAACCTAGCGGGAGGGGCACCCACGAGCAGTACTTC. Translated: CASSLQPSGRGTHEQYF.

Remarks on this clonotype: Its ends do not fully match the called genes, so a read error is possible. The chain couples TRBV12-3 or TRBV12-4 to TRBJ1-2; 7 positions match TRBD1. The CDR3 runs 15 residues. Written as DNA, the CDR3 is TGTGCCAGCAGTTTTGGACAGGTTGAGCCCTATGGCTACATCTTC. It yields the protein CASSFGQVEPYGYIF.

This clonotype came up a few times. Germline is not matched at one junction end, which may reflect a read error. The rearrangement joins TRBV11-2 to TRBJ2-5; 10 nucleotides match TRBD2. This CDR3 contains 16 residues. The germline V gene has CDR1 SGHAT and CDR2 FQNNGV. CDR3 sequence reads: CASSPRTSGVREAQHF. Here the CDR3 DNA reads TGTGCCAGCAGCCCCCGTACTAGCGGGGTGAGGGAGGCCCAGCACTTC. Based on the CDR3 plus reference TRBV11-2 and TRBJ2-5, the full variable domain is EAGVAQSPRYKIIEKRQSVAFWCNPISGHATLYWYQQILGQGPKLLIQFQNNGVVDDSQLPKDRFSAERLKGVDSTLKIQPAKLEDSAVYLCASSPRTSGVREAQHFGPGTRLLVL.

This clonotype was counted a single time. The CDR3 does not end in the conserved phenylalanine or tryptophan, so this is likely a read error. J is TRBJ1-5 and V is TRBV6-2 or TRBV6-3; D unresolved. Germline CDR1 reads MNHEY; CDR2 reads SVGEGT. V was clipped by 7 bases and J by 6 bases, with 19 bases between them. This CDR3 has 15 residues. In DNA form, the CDR3 reads TGTGCCAGCAATAAGCAAGGAGGAAGTTTTCAGCCCCAGCATTCT. Its translation is CASNKQGGSFQPQHS.

This clonotype has a single count. The genes are TRBV6-2 or TRBV6-3 and TRBJ2-7; D is ambiguous. The germline CDR1 and CDR2 sequences are MNHEY and SVGEGT. CDR3 length: 14 amino acids. V was shortened by 6 bases and J by 3 bases, with 15 bases between the two germline ends. The CDR3 DNA follows: TGTGCCAGCAGCGCAAGGTTGTCTTTCTACGAGCAGTACTTC. It is translated as CASSARLSFYEQYF.